Each of the 18 T cell receptor beta chains below was sequenced from the same sample in a study of PD-1 blockade in classical Hodgkin lymphoma. All patients experienced relapse after autologous stem cell transplantation, and brentuximab vedotin exposure was variable. Sequencing was performed with immunoSEQ multiplex PCR; in TCRdb, only in-frame clones are kept and a portion is missing. The repertoire includes about 100,000 clones, 80% to 90% of them detected once, and about 7.1% sits in the top ten. The sequencing here drew on peripheral blood mononuclear cells (PBMCs), taken before the second cycle of nivolumab. These receptors were taken from a human donor with classical Hodgkin lymphoma.

The chain uses TRBV6-5 and TRBJ1-3; possibly TRBD1 for D (5 bases). The CDR3 runs to 15 residues. The V and J ends lost 2 bases and 0 bases respectively, with 8 bases between them. Germline CDR1 MNHEY, CDR2 SVGAGI. The CDR3 reads CASSYGASSGNTIYF. The DNA for the CDR3 is TGTGCCAGCAGTTACGGGGCGAGCTCTGGAAACACCATATATTTT.

J is TRBJ1-1 and V is TRBV6-5; the D is unclear. This CDR3 has 15 residues. The germline CDR1 and CDR2 sequences are MNHEY and SVGAGI. Trimming removed 0 bases at V and 4 bases at J, with 12 bases between. Here the CDR3 reads CASSYSRTGITEAFF. As DNA, the CDR3 is TGTGCCAGCAGTTACTCGAGAACGGGTATCACTGAAGCTTTCTTT.

The chain has TRBV6-1 and TRBJ2-7; possible D gene TRBD1, 5 bases. V gave up 6 bases and J gave up 6 bases, with 15 bases separating them. The CDR3 runs 13 residues. Germline V gives CDR1 MNHNS, CDR2 SASEGT. CDR3 residues: CASRDNLVGEQYF. CDR3 sequence (DNA): TGTGCCAGCAGGGACAACCTAGTAGGCGAGCAGTACTTC.

V usage is TRBV30 and J usage is TRBJ2-7, with D perhaps matching TRBD1 (8 bases). The ends were cut back, 5 bases at V and 6 bases at J, with 17 bases in the middle. Germline CDR1 and CDR2: GTSNPN and SVGIG (reference sequence). The CDR3 loop spans 13 amino acids. CDR3 loop: CAWEQGGPLEQYF. The CDR3 DNA follows: TGTGCCTGGGAACAGGGGGGGCCCCTCGAGCAGTACTTC.

This sequence joins TRBV10-3 and TRBJ1-4; 10 bases line up with TRBD1. V shed 11 bases and J 6 bases; nucleotides not matched to a gene: 9. The CDR3 loop spans 14 amino acids. Germline CDR1 and CDR2: ENHRY and SYGVKD. The CDR3 DNA reads as TGTGCCGTCAAGAACGGGACAGGGGATGAAAAACTGTTTTTT. Amino acid sequence: CAVKNGTGDEKLFF.

This clone has a single count. As DNA, the CDR3 is TGTGCCACCCTACAGAGGTGGGGCAATCAGCCCCAGCATTTT. Translation: CATLQRWGNQPQHF. The chain carries TRBV19 and TRBJ1-5; unclear D gene. Per germline, CDR1 LNHDA and CDR2 SQIVND (reference sequence). The CDR3 spans 14 residues. V was trimmed by 10 bases and J by 2 bases, leaving 15 bases between them.

The chain links TRBV10-3 to TRBJ1-2; TRBD1 might be the D (6 bases). The CDR3 consists of 13 residues. With 6 bases removed from V and 4 bases from J, the gap between germline ends came to 12 bases. From germline, CDR1 is ENHRY and CDR2 SYGVKD. The CDR3 coding sequence is TGTGCCATCAGGCGCCAGGACAGCTATGGCTACACCTTC. Translating gives CAIRRQDSYGYTF.

The chain has TRBV15 and TRBJ2-3; D might be TRBD2 (6 bases). Trimming took off 3 bases at V and 2 bases at J, with 15 bases between the two ends. This CDR3 is built from 16 residues. CDR1 and CDR2 (germline): LNHNV, YYDKDF (reference sequence). DNA of the CDR3: TGTGCCACCAGCAGGAGGACTAAATGGGACACAGATACGCAGTATTTT. Its translation: CATSRRTKWDTDTQYF.

The V call is TRBV27, the J call TRBJ1-5, with D unresolved. The CDR3 covers 15 residues. Germline CDR1 MNHEY, CDR2 SMNVEV (reference sequence). The V end was cut by 5 bases, the J end by 0 bases, with 11 bases between. In DNA form, the CDR3 reads TGTGCCAGCAGTATCGACTATCATAGCAATCAGCCCCAGCATTTT. It encodes CASSIDYHSNQPQHF.

A single count supports this clone. CDR3 protein: CASRSGTGIFYNEQFF. CDR3 in DNA: TGTGCCAGCAGATCCGGGACAGGGATTTTCTACAATGAGCAGTTCTTC. The V call is TRBV5-5, the J call TRBJ2-1; 9 bases map to TRBD1. CDR1 is SGHKS, CDR2 YYEKEE, per germline (reference sequence). J lost 3 bases, V lost 5 bases, and 9 bases had no gene match. The CDR3 has 16 amino acids.

This sequence joins TRBV2 and TRBJ2-7; D not certain. V lost 7 bases and J lost 2, with 12 bases in between. Germline CDR1 and CDR2: SNHLY and FYNNEI. This CDR3 comprises 13 residues. The CDR3 DNA sequence: TGTGCCAGCACCTTCACCCGAGCCTACGAGCAGTACTTC. Its protein is CASTFTRAYEQYF.

CDR3 DNA: TGTGCCAGCAGTAAAAGGGGCCTTAACACTGAAGCTTTCTTT. As protein: CASSKRGLNTEAFF. The V gene is TRBV6-5, the J gene TRBJ1-1; TRBD1 might be the D (5 bases). This CDR3 is 14 amino acids long. Looked up from germline, CDR1 is MNHEY and CDR2 is SVGAGI. V was cut by 5 bases and J by 2 bases, with 12 bases left in between.

J is TRBJ2-7 and V is TRBV11-3; D possibly corresponds to TRBD1 (5 bases). With 4 bases removed from V and 4 bases from J, the gap between germline ends came to 17 bases. Germline V gene data show CDR1 as SGHNT and CDR2 as YENEEA. This CDR3 has 15 amino acids. CDR3 DNA: TGTGCCAGCAGCTCCCTAGACAGTGACGGTTACGAGCAGTACTTC. This codes for CASSSLDSDGYEQYF.

The rearrangement joins TRBV5-6 to TRBJ1-3; D gene ambiguous. The V end lost 1 base, the J end lost 0 bases, and 5 bases lay between the germline ends. The CDR3 length is 14 residues. From germline, CDR1 is SGHDT and CDR2 YYEEEE. Here the CDR3 DNA reads TGTGCCAGCAGCTTGAGCATCTCTGGAAACACCATATATTTT. Amino acids: CASSLSISGNTIYF.

This clone was observed a single time. The V call is TRBV2, the J call TRBJ2-7; 7 nucleotides line up with TRBD2. J gave up 2 bases and V 9 bases, and 7 bases lay outside the gene matches. CDR3 length equals 13 residues. CDR1 SNHLY and CDR2 FYNNEI come from the germline V gene. CDR3 DNA sequence: TGTGCCAGTGCGGGACTACAGCCCTACGAGCAGTACTTC. It translates to CASAGLQPYEQYF.

This clone occurred a few times. V usage is TRBV7-9 and J usage is TRBJ1-2; 7 nucleotides line up with TRBD1. J was trimmed by 4 bases and V by 5 bases; bases with no gene match: 7. Germline CDR1 and CDR2: SEHNR and FQNEAQ (reference sequence). The CDR3 totals 14 residues. CDR3 DNA sequence: TGTGCCAGCAGCCTTAACGGGACAGCCTATGGCTACACCTTC. Amino acid sequence: CASSLNGTAYGYTF.

This chain links TRBV29-1 with TRBJ1-2; 7 bases align to TRBD1. V lost 3 bases and J lost 7; bases outside the gene matches: 5. Germline loops: CDR1 SQVTM, CDR2 ANQGSEA. The CDR3 totals 12 residues. The CDR3 here is CSVDRAGGGYTF. The CDR3 coding sequence is TGCAGCGTTGATCGGGCAGGGGGTGGCTACACCTTC.

The rearrangement links TRBV7-8 to TRBJ1-5; D unresolved. The V end lost 5 bases, the J end lost 2 bases, and 10 bases lay between the germline ends. This CDR3 spans 14 amino acids. Germline CDR1 reads SGHVS; CDR2 reads FQNEAQ. The CDR3 is CASSTREGNQPQHF. The CDR3 bases are TGTGCCAGCAGCACTAGAGAAGGCAATCAGCCCCAGCATTTT.